These 24 T cell receptor beta chains were all obtained from the same sample, sequenced in a study of neurological immune-mediated disorders. TCRdb re-called the 5' RACE reads with MiXCR, one entry per CDR3 protein. The sample has about 66,000 distinct CDR3 sequences; about 4% are singletons. Source material: PBMCs. The receptors shown here come from a man aged 30-40 years with multiple sclerosis.

This clonotype was found a few times. This rearrangement joins TRBV10-3 to TRBJ2-7; 8 bases are shared with TRBD2. CDR1 is ENHRY, CDR2 SYGVKD, per germline. V dropped 2 bases and J dropped 11; count of bases not matched to a gene: 8. The CDR3 covers 13 residues. The CDR3 here is CAISEQAGAVEYF. DNA for the CDR3: TGTGCCATCAGTGAGCAAGCGGGGGCGGTGGAGTACTTC.

This clonotype was observed at least ten times. The chain employs TRBV5-6 and TRBJ2-5, with 13 bases identical to TRBD2. This CDR3 is 15 amino acids long. V lost 2 bases, J lost 5 bases, and 3 bases stayed unmatched. CDR1 SGHDT and CDR2 YYEEEE come from the germline V gene. CDR3 nucleotides: TGTGCCAGCAGCTTACCGGGACTAGCGGGGGAGACCCAGTACTTC. Residues: CASSLPGLAGETQYF.

This clonotype was detected a few times. This rearrangement joins TRBV12-3 or TRBV12-4 to TRBJ2-5; 7 nucleotides agree with TRBD1. This CDR3 spans 14 amino acids. V was clipped by 6 bases and J by 7 bases; unmatched bases: 11. CDR3 DNA: TGTGCCAGCAGACCGGGACAGAACCAGGGGACCCAGTACTTC. It specifies CASRPGQNQGTQYF.

This clonotype came up many times. The chain uses TRBV20-1 and TRBJ2-6, with D unclear. Germline CDR1 and CDR2: DFQATT and SNEGSKA (reference sequence). This CDR3 spans 15 amino acids. Trimming shortened V by 1 base and J by 0 bases, and 7 bases separated the two germline ends. DNA of the CDR3: TGCAGTGCTAGAGTCCCAGGCTCTGGGGCCAACGTCCTGACTTTC. Residues: CSARVPGSGANVLTF.

This clonotype was detected ten times or more. The chain is built from TRBV19 and TRBJ1-1, with a weak D call TRBD1 (6 bases). The CDR3 is made up of 14 amino acids. Looked up from germline, CDR1 is LNHDA and CDR2 is SQIVND (reference sequence). V was cut by 1 base and J by 10 bases, with 16 bases left in between. The chain's CDR3 is CASSIGSGGSRAFF. DNA of the CDR3: TGTGCCAGTAGTATAGGCTCTGGGGGCTCACGAGCTTTCTTT.

This clonotype has a count of ten or more. The chain combines TRBV6-5 with TRBJ1-1, with a weak D call TRBD1 (5 bases). Between the trimmed V and J ends, which lost 7 bases and 7 bases, there was a span of 19 bases. This CDR3 spans 14 amino acids. Germline assignment: CDR1 MNHEY and CDR2 SVGAGI. The CDR3 loop reads CASTKWGGESEAFF. The DNA of the CDR3 is TGTGCCAGCACCAAATGGGGGGGGGAGAGTGAAGCTTTCTTT.

This clonotype was found many times. The V and J genes are TRBV4-3 and TRBJ1-1, with TRBD1 matching over 10 bases. Trimming removed 3 bases from V and 5 bases from J; junction bases left unmatched: 3. The germline CDR1 and CDR2 sequences are LGHNA and YSLEER. The CDR3 covers 14 residues. The CDR3 sequence is CASSQGTGETEAFF. The CDR3 DNA sequence: TGCGCCAGCAGCCAGGGGACAGGGGAGACTGAAGCTTTCTTT.

A few counts support this clonotype. The chain couples TRBV7-9 to TRBJ1-2; maybe TRBD1 (6 bases). Trimming cost V 11 bases and J 4 bases, with 29 bases left between them. The V gene's germline CDR1 is SEHNR and CDR2 FQNEAQ (reference sequence). The CDR3 runs 17 residues. The CDR3 DNA reads as TGTGCCTCGGAGGGGGGCAAATTAGGCCGCCCGGGCTATGGCTACACCTTC. It yields the protein CASEGGKLGRPGYGYTF.

Only a few counts were recorded for this clonotype. A much larger clonotype is one base distant, so this may be a read error. This chain uses TRBV4-1 with TRBJ2-3, with a possible D match to TRBD2 (6 bases). The CDR3 has 15 amino acids. The ends were cut back, 4 bases at V and 0 bases at J, with 11 bases in the middle. CDR1 MGHRA and CDR2 YSYEKL come from the germline V gene. The CDR3 here is CASSPRGTSTDTQYF. The CDR3 DNA reads as TGCGCCAGCAGCCCGCGGGGAACTAGCACAGATACGCAGTATTTT.

The table lists this clonotype with many counts. The chain joins TRBV5-1 to TRBJ2-7, with 7 bases fitting TRBD2. Germline CDR1 and CDR2: SGHRS and YFSETQ. The J segment lost 5 bases and the V segment lost 0 bases, leaving 5 bases of the junction unmatched. The CDR3 loop spans 14 amino acids. CDR3 loop: CASSLGGGVDEQYF. The CDR3 nucleotides are TGCGCCAGCAGCTTGGGCGGGGGAGTCGACGAGCAGTACTTC.

This clonotype was seen repeatedly, ten times or more. This rearrangement joins TRBV4-1 to TRBJ2-4; D might be TRBD2 (6 bases). V was cut by 2 bases and J by 6 bases, with 14 bases left in between. Per the germline V gene, CDR1 is MGHRA and CDR2 is YSYEKL. The CDR3 runs to 15 residues. This CDR3 reads CASSQRTGVSNIQYF. Here the CDR3 DNA reads TGCGCCAGCAGCCAACGCACGGGGGTATCAAACATTCAGTACTTC.

This clonotype showed up many times. The chain couples TRBV6-5 to TRBJ1-2; possible D gene TRBD1, 5 bases. CDR1 is MNHEY, CDR2 SVGAGI, per germline. The CDR3 covers 14 residues. The germline V and J ends were trimmed by 0 bases and 6 bases, with 11 bases remaining between them. The chain's CDR3 is CASSYSLGDNGYTF. CDR3 nucleotides: TGTGCCAGCAGTTACTCGTTAGGGGATAATGGCTACACCTTC.

This clonotype was seen repeatedly, ten times or more. The chain recombines TRBV5-5 with TRBJ2-7, with D perhaps matching TRBD2 (5 bases). Trimming took off 0 bases at V and 3 bases at J, with 10 bases between the two ends. The CDR3 loop spans 14 amino acids. Per germline, CDR1 SGHKS and CDR2 YYEKEE (reference sequence). The CDR3 loop reads CASSLVGLNYEQYF. The CDR3 DNA reads TGTGCCAGCAGCTTGGTTGGACTTAACTACGAGCAGTACTTC.

Many counts were recorded for this clonotype. The gene calls are TRBV7-2 and TRBJ2-7, with D perhaps TRBD2 (5 bases). CDR1 is SGHTA, CDR2 FQGNSA, per germline. The CDR3 has 13 amino acids. Trimming pared 5 bases from V and 4 bases from J, leaving 12 bases between. The CDR3 DNA reads TGTGCCAGCAGCCCAGGACTGCAGTACGAGCAGTACTTC. Translating it yields CASSPGLQYEQYF. Full variable domain (missing parts from reference TRBV7-2 and TRBJ2-7): GAGVSQSPSNKVTEKGKDVELRCDPISGHTALYWYRQSLGQGLEFLIYFQGNSAPDKSGLPSDRFSAERTGGSVSTLTIQRTQQEDSAVYLCASSPGLQYEQYFGPGTRLTVT.

This clonotype appeared a few times. The chain links TRBV10-3 to TRBJ2-5; D gene ambiguous. Germline CDR1 reads ENHRY; CDR2 reads SYGVKD. The V end lost 8 bases, the J end lost 2 bases, and 15 bases lay between the germline ends. The CDR3 totals 14 residues. Here the CDR3 reads CAIRRNSVQETQYF. The CDR3 DNA reads as TGTGCCATCCGTCGTAATTCGGTTCAAGAGACCCAGTACTTC.

This clonotype was picked up many times. This chain connects TRBV10-3 to TRBJ1-3; TRBD1 might be the D (5 bases). Trimming removed 6 bases at V and 6 bases at J, with 12 bases between. CDR1 is ENHRY and CDR2 is SYGVKD in the germline V gene. This CDR3 is built from 13 residues. Written as DNA, the CDR3 is TGTGCCATCAGGCGGGACCTGGCAAACACCATATATTTT. Translating it yields CAIRRDLANTIYF.

Only a few counts were recorded for this clonotype. This chain uses TRBV19 with TRBJ2-1, with TRBD2 matching 7 bases. Germline V gene data show CDR1 as LNHDA and CDR2 as SQIVND (reference sequence). V lost 1 base and J lost 5; bases outside the gene matches: 5. The CDR3 runs 15 residues. Here the CDR3 reads CASSIGPGGNNEQFF. The CDR3 DNA is TGTGCCAGTAGTATAGGTCCGGGAGGCAACAATGAGCAGTTCTTC.

Many counts were recorded for this clonotype. V gene TRBV5-1 combines with J gene TRBJ2-3; D not resolved. The germline gives CDR1 SGHRS, CDR2 YFSETQ. Between the trimmed V and J ends, which lost 0 bases and 3 bases, there was a span of 5 bases. This CDR3 is 13 amino acids long. The CDR3, as DNA: TGCGCCAGCAGCTTGGACGGAACAGATACGCAGTATTTT. It yields the protein CASSLDGTDTQYF.

This clonotype was picked up many times. The V call is TRBV11-2, the J call TRBJ1-1; D is unclear. The CDR3 length is 13 residues. Trimming stripped 6 bases from V and 1 base from J, with 9 bases between. Germline CDR1 is SGHAT and CDR2 is FQNNGV. CDR3 nucleotide sequence: TGTGCCAGCAGTCTACAACGGAACACTGAAGCTTTCTTT. It translates to CASSLQRNTEAFF.

This clonotype was seen repeatedly, ten times or more. The rearrangement uses TRBV5-1 and TRBJ2-7; D is unresolved. V gave up 1 base and J gave up 1 base, with 12 bases separating them. The CDR3 consists of 15 residues. Germline-derived CDR1 and CDR2 are SGHRS and YFSETQ. CDR3 sequence (DNA): TGCGCCAGCAGCTTGAATCTGGCGGTGTCCTACGAGCAGTACTTC. Translation: CASSLNLAVSYEQYF.

This clonotype showed up many times. The chain uses TRBV4-3 and TRBJ2-7; either TRBD1 or TRBD2 may fit D (5 bases each). The germline CDR1 and CDR2 sequences are LGHNA and YSLEER. Trimming took off 1 base at V and 2 bases at J, with 9 bases between the two ends. The CDR3 runs 14 residues. In nucleotides, the CDR3 is TGCGCCAGCAGCCAAGGGCAGGGAGCCTACGAGCAGTACTTC. It translates to CASSQGQGAYEQYF.

This clonotype was seen ten or more times. J is TRBJ2-3 and V is TRBV5-1; the match to TRBD1 covers 7 bases. This CDR3 has 16 amino acids. Germline assignment: CDR1 SGHRS and CDR2 YFSETQ. The V and J ends lost 4 bases and 2 bases, in that order; junction bases with no gene match: 10. For the CDR3, the DNA is TGCGCCAGCAGCAAAAGGACAGGAGATATCACAGATACGCAGTATTTT. Translated: CASSKRTGDITDTQYF.

There are many counts of this clonotype. The rearrangement joins TRBV27 to TRBJ1-6; D not resolved. The CDR3 loop spans 15 amino acids. V was shortened by 5 bases and J by 10 bases, with 18 bases between the two germline ends. The germline V gene has CDR1 MNHEY and CDR2 SMNVEV (reference sequence). The CDR3 loop reads CASSPSTRLGSPLHF. CDR3 DNA sequence: TGTGCCAGCAGTCCCTCGACCCGACTTGGATCACCCCTCCACTTT.

This clonotype was picked up many times. The rearrangement links TRBV5-1 to TRBJ2-1; no clear D gene. The ends were cut back, 0 bases at V and 2 bases at J, with 9 bases in the middle. This CDR3 is 15 amino acids long. Germline V gene sequence: CDR1 SGHRS, CDR2 YFSETQ. CDR3: CASSLGPSTYNEQFF. Written as DNA, the CDR3 is TGCGCCAGCAGCTTGGGCCCTTCTACCTACAATGAGCAGTTCTTC.